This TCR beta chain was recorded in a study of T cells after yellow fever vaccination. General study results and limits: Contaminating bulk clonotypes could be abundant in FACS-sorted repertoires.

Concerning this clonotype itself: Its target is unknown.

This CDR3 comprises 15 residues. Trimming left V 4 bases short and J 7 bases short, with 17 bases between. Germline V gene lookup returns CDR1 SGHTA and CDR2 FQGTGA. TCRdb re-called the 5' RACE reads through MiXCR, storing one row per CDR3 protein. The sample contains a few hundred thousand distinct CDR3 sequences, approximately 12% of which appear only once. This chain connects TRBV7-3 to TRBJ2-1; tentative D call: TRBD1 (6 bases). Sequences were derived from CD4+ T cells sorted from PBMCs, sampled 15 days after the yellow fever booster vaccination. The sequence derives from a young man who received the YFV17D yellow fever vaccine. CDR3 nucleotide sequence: TGTGCCAGCAGCTCCCCCTTGACAGGATCGAATGAGCAGTTCTTC. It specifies CASSSPLTGSNEQFF.